The T cell receptor (beta chain) under discussion was sequenced for a study of blood T cell repertoires in COVID-19. CDR1 LGHNT and CDR2 FRNRAP come from the germline V gene. CDR3 length equals 15 residues. Trimming took 7 bases from V and 6 from J; bases not matched to a gene: 13. Here immunoSEQ multiplex PCR was the method, and the copy in TCRdb shows in-frame clones only, minus some. The sample yields around 250,000 clones, about 88% seen once. Everyone who took part was roughly 18 to 89 years old, and they came from 20 to 25 US areas. A COVID-19 case had been met by exposed participants during the 2 weeks before study entry.

The J gene is TRBJ2-3, the V gene TRBV12-5; the match to TRBD1 covers 7 bases. The sequence was obtained from a woman aged 45 to 65 who had been exposed to COVID-19. The source material was PBMCs or T cells enriched from blood (not recorded which). CDR3 nucleotide sequence: TGTGCTAGTGCCATAGAACAGGGGCGCGTGGATACGCAGTATTTT. Encoded protein: CASAIEQGRVDTQYF.